This TCR beta chain was identified in a study of blood T cell repertoires in COVID-19. Study context: Collection of acute and convalescent COVID-19 samples took place in the United States, Italy and Spain.

Source study methods: For nucleated cells, counts were estimated from reference gene primer amplification. Here immunoSEQ multiplex PCR was the method, and the copy in TCRdb shows in-frame clones only, minus some. V, J and clone size are taken as reported in that table, and D and trimming were inferred from the DNA itself. Counted here are 150,000 to 170,000 clones, 85% occurring once; the ten biggest clones make up roughly 8.3%. This CDR3 region has 13 residues. Germline CDR1 is LNHNV and CDR2 is YYDKDF (reference sequence). V shed 3 bases and J 4 bases; nucleotides not matched to a gene: 2. One Seattle source followed patients from active infection through their disease course.

The sequenced material came from peripheral blood. The chain links TRBV15 to TRBJ2-5, with 7 bases matching TRBD2. This clonotype originated in a woman aged 55-69 years with COVID-19, enrolled during active disease. The CDR3 reads CATSRGRGETQYF. Here the CDR3 DNA reads TGTGCCACCAGCAGGGGGAGGGGAGAGACCCAGTACTTC.